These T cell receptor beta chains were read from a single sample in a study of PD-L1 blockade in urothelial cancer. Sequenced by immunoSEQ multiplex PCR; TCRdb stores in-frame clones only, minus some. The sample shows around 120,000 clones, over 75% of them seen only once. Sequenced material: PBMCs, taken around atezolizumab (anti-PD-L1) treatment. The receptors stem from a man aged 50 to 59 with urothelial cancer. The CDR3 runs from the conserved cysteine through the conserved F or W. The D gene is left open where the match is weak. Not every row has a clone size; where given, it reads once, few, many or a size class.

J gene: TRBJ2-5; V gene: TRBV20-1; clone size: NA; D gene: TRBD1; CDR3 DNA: TGCAGTGCCAGACAGGGAGAGACCCAGTACTTC; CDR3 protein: CSARQGETQYF
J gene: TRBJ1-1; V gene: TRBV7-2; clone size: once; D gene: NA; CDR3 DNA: TGTGCCAGCAGCCCAATCTACGGAGGGATGGGCACTGAAGCTTTCTTT; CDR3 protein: CASSPIYGGMGTEAFF
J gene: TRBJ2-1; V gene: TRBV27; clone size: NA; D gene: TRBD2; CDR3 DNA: TGTGCCAGCAGCCAAAGACTAGCGGGAGGGCCCCACAATGAGCAGTTCTTC; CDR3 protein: CASSQRLAGGPHNEQFF
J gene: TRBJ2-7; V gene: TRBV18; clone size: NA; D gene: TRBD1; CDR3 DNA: TGTGCCAGCTCACCACGGGACAGGAGTGAGCAGTACTTC; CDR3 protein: CASSPRDRSEQYF
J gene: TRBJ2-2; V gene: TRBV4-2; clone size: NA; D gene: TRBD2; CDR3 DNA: TGTGCCAGCAGCCAAGGGGGACTAGCGGCTTTCACCGGGGAGCTGTTTTTT; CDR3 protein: CASSQGGLAAFTGELFF
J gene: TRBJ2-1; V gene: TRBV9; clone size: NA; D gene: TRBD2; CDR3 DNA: TGTGCCAGCAGCGTAGGCCCCGGGACTAGCGGATACAATGAGCAGTTCTTC; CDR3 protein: CASSVGPGTSGYNEQFF
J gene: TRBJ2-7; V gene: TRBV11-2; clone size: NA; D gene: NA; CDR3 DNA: TGTGCCAGCAGCGACCAGGGATCGGGGGTGGGCTATACCTACGAGCAGTACTTC; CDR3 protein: CASSDQGSGVGYTYEQYF
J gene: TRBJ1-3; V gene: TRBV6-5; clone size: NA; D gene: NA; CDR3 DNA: TGTGCCAGCGGGAGCTCTGGAAACACCATATATTTT; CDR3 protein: CASGSSGNTIYF
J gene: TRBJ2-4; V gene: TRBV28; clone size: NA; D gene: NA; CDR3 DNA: TGTGCCATACTAGGATCGGGAAACATTCAGTACTTC; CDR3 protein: CAILGSGNIQYF
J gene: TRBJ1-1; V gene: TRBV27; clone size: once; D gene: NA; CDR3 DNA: TGTGCCAGCAGTCCCCTCCCGACCGGGAGCACTGAAGCTTTCTTT; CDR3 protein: CASSPLPTGSTEAFF
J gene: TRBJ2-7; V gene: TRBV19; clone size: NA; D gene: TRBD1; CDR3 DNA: TGTGCCAGTAGTGTAGGACAGGGGTCCAACGAGCAGTACTTC; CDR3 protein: CASSVGQGSNEQYF
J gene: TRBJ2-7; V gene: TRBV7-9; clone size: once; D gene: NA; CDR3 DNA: TGTGCCAGCGTAGACAGCGACTCCTACGAGCAGTACTTC; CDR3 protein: CASVDSDSYEQYF
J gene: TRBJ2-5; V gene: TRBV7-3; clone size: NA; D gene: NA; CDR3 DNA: TGTGCCAGCAGCTTATTTGGCGGGGCGGAAGAGACCCAGTACTTC; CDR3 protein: CASSLFGGAEETQYF
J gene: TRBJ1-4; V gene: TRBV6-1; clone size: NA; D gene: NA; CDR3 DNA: TGTGCCAGCAGTGCCAAAATTGCAACTAATGAAAAACTGTTTTTT; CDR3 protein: CASSAKIATNEKLFF
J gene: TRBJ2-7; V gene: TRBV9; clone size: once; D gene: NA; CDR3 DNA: TGTGCCAGCAGCGTAGAGGCAGGCCCTTACGAGCAGTACTTC; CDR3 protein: CASSVEAGPYEQYF